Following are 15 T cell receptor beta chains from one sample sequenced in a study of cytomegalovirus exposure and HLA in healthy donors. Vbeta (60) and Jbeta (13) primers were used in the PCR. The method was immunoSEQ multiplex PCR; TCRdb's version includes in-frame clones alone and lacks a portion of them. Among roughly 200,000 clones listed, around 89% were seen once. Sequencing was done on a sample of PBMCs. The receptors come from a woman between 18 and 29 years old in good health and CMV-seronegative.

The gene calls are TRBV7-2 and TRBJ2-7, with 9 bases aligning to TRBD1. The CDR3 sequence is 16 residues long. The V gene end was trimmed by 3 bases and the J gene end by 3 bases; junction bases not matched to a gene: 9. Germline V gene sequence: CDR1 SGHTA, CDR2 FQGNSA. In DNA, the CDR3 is TGTGCCAGCAGCTTGGCGGGACAGGGAACCCTCTACGAGCAGTACTTC. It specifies CASSLAGQGTLYEQYF.

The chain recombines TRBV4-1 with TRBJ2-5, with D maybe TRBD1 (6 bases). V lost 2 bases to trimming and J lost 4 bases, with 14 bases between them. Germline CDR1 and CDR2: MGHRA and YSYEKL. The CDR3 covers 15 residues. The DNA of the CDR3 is TGCGCCAGCAGCCAATACAGGGACCGGGTAGAGACCCAGTACTTC. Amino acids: CASSQYRDRVETQYF.

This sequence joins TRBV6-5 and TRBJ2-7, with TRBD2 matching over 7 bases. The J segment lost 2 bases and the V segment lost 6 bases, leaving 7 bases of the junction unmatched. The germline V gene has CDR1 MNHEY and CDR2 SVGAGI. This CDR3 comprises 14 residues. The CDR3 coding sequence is TGTGCCAGCAGAGGTCTAGCGGAAGCCTACGAGCAGTACTTC. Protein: CASRGLAEAYEQYF.

CDR3 sequence: CASKTGNYEQYF. As DNA, the CDR3 is TGTGCCAGCAAGACAGGTAACTACGAGCAGTACTTC. V gene TRBV11-2 combines with J gene TRBJ2-7; maybe TRBD1 (6 bases). Germline loops: CDR1 SGHAT, CDR2 FQNNGV. This CDR3 comprises 12 residues. Trimming shortened V by 7 bases and J by 3 bases, and 10 bases separated the two germline ends.

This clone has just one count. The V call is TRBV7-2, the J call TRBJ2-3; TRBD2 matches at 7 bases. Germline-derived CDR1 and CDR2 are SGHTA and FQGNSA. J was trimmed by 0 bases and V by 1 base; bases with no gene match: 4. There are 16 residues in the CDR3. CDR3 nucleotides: TGTGCCAGCAGCTTAGGGGGGGGGACCAGCACAGATACGCAGTATTTT. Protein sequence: CASSLGGGTSTDTQYF.

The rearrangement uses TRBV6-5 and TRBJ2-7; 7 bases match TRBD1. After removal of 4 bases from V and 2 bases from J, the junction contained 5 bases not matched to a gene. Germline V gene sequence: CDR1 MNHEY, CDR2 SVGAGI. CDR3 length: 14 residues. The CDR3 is CASSFRQGAYEQYF. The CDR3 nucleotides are TGTGCCAGCAGTTTTCGACAGGGAGCCTACGAGCAGTACTTC.

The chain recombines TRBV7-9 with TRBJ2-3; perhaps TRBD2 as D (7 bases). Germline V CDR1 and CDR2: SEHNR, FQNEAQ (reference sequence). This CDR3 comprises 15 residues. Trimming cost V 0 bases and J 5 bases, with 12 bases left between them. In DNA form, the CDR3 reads TGTGCCAGCAGCTTAGCGGGAGGGGGTGTAGATACGCAGTATTTT. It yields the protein CASSLAGGGVDTQYF. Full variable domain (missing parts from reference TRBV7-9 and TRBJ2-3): DTGVSQNPRHKITKRGQNVTFRCDPISEHNRLYWYRQTLGQGPEFLTYFQNEAQLEKSRLLSDRFSAERPKGSFSTLEIQRTEQGDSAMYLCASSLAGGGVDTQYFGPGTRLTVL.

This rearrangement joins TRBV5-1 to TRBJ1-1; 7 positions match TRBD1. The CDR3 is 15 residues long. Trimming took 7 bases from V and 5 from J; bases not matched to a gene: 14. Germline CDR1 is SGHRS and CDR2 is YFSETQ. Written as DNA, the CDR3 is TGCGCCAGCTCCGGTGGTGCAGGGGGATCAACTGAAGCTTTCTTT. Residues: CASSGGAGGSTEAFF.

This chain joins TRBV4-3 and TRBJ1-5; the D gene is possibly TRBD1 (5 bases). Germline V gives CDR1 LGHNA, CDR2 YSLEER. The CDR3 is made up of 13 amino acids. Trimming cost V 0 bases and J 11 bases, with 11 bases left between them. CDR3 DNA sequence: TGCGCCAGCAGCCAAGAAATAGGGGCGGCCCAGCATTTT. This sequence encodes CASSQEIGAAQHF.

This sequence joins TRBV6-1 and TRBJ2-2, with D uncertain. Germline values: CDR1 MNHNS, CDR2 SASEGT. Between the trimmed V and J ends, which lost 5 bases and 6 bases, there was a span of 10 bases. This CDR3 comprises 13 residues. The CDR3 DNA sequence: TGTGCCAGCAGTACCGCGTATGCCGGGGAGCTGTTTTTT. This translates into CASSTAYAGELFF.

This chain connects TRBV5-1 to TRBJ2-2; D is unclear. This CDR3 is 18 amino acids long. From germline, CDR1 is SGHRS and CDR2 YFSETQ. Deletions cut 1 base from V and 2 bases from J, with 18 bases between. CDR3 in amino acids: CASSLTLTPRPNTGELFF. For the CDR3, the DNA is TGCGCCAGCAGCTTGACCCTGACTCCAAGGCCTAACACCGGGGAGCTGTTTTTT.

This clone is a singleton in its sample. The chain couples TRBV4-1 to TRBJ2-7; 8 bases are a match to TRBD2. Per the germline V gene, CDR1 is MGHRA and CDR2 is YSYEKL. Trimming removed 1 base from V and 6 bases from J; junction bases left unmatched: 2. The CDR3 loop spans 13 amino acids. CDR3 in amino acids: CASSQGLASEQYF. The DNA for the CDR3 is TGCGCCAGCAGCCAAGGACTAGCGTCCGAGCAGTACTTC.

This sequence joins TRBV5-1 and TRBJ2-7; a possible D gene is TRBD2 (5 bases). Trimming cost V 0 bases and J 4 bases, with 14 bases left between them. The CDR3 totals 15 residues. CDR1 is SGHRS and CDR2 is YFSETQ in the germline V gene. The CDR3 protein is CASSLGLTDSYEQYF. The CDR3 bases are TGCGCCAGCAGCTTGGGACTAACGGATTCTTACGAGCAGTACTTC. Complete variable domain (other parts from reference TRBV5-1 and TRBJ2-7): KAGVTQTPRYLIKTRGQQVTLSCSPISGHRSVSWYQQTPGQGLQFLFEYFSETQRNKGNFPGRFSGRQFSNSRSEMNVSTLELGDSALYLCASSLGLTDSYEQYFGPGTRLTVT.

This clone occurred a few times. The CDR3 coding sequence is TGTGCCAGCAGCCACAATACAGGGGCTACTGAGCAGTTCTTC. Protein sequence: CASSHNTGATEQFF. The chain couples TRBV7-6 to TRBJ2-1; TRBD1 aligns across 7 bases. The germline V gene has CDR1 SGHVS and CDR2 FNYEAQ. There are 14 residues in the CDR3. The J segment lost 9 bases and the V segment lost 5 bases, leaving 10 bases of the junction unmatched.

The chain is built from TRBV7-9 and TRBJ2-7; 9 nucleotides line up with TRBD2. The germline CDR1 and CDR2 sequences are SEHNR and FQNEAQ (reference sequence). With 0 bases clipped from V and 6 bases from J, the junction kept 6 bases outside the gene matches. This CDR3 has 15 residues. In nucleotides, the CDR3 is TGTGCCAGCAGCTTAGCAGGGACTAGCAGGGTCGAGCAGTACTTC. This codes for CASSLAGTSRVEQYF.